Each of the 28 T cell receptor beta chains below was sequenced from the same sample in a study of T cells in localized non-small cell lung cancer. Repertoires were generated with immunoSEQ multiplex PCR, while TCRdb's copy carries only in-frame clones and drops some. This sample has about 52,000 clones, with 85% to 90% found just once. The sample in question was PBMCs, obtained before any cancer treatment. These receptors were collected from a female donor with stage II lung adenocarcinoma.

The chain uses TRBV30 and TRBJ2-7; 7 nucleotides match TRBD2. Germline CDR1 GTSNPN, CDR2 SVGIG (reference sequence). V trimming: 1 base; J trimming: 4 bases; junction bases outside the gene matches: 7. The CDR3 spans 14 residues. The CDR3: CAWSGGGSRYEQYF. The CDR3 DNA is TGTGCCTGGAGTGGGGGGGGGTCCCGGTACGAGCAGTACTTC.

The chain couples TRBV29-1 to TRBJ1-4; 7 bases map to TRBD1. Trimming removed 4 bases from V and 4 bases from J; junction bases left unmatched: 6. In germline, CDR1 is SQVTM, CDR2 ANQGSEA. The CDR3 is made up of 14 amino acids. The CDR3 DNA sequence: TGCAGCGTTGGCCCAGGGGGTGATAATGAAAAACTGTTTTTT. The encoded protein is CSVGPGGDNEKLFF.

The rearrangement joins TRBV18 to TRBJ1-1; D might be TRBD1 (5 bases). The CDR3 contains 13 residues. CDR1 KGHSH and CDR2 LQKENI come from the germline V gene. The germline V and J ends were trimmed by 6 bases and 0 bases, with 8 bases remaining between them. CDR3 nucleotide sequence: TGTGCCAGCTCTCTGGGGGTGAACACTGAAGCTTTCTTT. It yields the protein CASSLGVNTEAFF.

This clone was counted only a few times. This sequence joins TRBV30 and TRBJ1-2, with D maybe TRBD1 (5 bases). This CDR3 is built from 14 residues. Germline V gives CDR1 GTSNPN, CDR2 SVGIG (reference sequence). Between the trimmed V and J ends, which lost 0 bases and 8 bases, there was a span of 16 bases. This CDR3 is CAWSVGGEGVGYTF. In DNA, the CDR3 is TGTGCCTGGAGTGTGGGAGGGGAAGGTGTGGGCTACACCTTC.

The J gene is TRBJ1-3, the V gene TRBV9, with D tentatively TRBD1 (6 bases). There are 18 residues in the CDR3. V was clipped by 4 bases and J by 3 bases, with 23 bases between them. CDR1 and CDR2 (germline): SGDLS, YYNGEE. CDR3 DNA sequence: TGTGCCAGCAGCCCAAGAGTAGGGTTTCGGGGGCTTGGAAACACCATATATTTT. This encodes CASSPRVGFRGLGNTIYF.

This clone was seen a few times. The chain uses TRBV7-9 and TRBJ2-2; D call uncertain. This CDR3 has 16 residues. Germline CDR1 is SEHNR and CDR2 is FQNEAQ (reference sequence). The V gene lost 4 bases and the J gene lost 1 base, with 13 bases spanning the gap. DNA for the CDR3: TGTGCCAGCAGCTCCATAATAGGACGGAACACCGGGGAGCTGTTTTTT. This sequence encodes CASSSIIGRNTGELFF.

V gene TRBV21-1 combines with J gene TRBJ2-6; the table's TRBD2 call for D was not verified on the DNA. TRBV21-1 represents a pseudogene. CDR3 length: 16 amino acids. The CDR3 sequence: CASSSLMSSGANVLTF. DNA for the CDR3: TGTGCCAGCAGCAGTCTAATGAGCTCTGGGGCCAACGTCCTGACTTTC.

The chain has TRBV2 and TRBJ1-1, with TRBD1 identical over 7 bases. The junction had 10 bases not matched to a gene; V was cut back by 7 bases and J by 5 bases. This CDR3 has 14 residues. CDR1 and CDR2 (germline): SNHLY, FYNNEI. The CDR3 DNA follows: TGTGCCAGCATCTCCCGACAGGGTAATACTGAAGCTTTCTTT. Translation: CASISRQGNTEAFF.

The J gene is TRBJ1-1, the V gene TRBV7-9; D is unresolved. This CDR3 has 13 residues. Germline V gene sequence: CDR1 SEHNR, CDR2 FQNEAQ (reference sequence). V was shortened by 3 bases and J by 5 bases, with 10 bases between the two germline ends. CDR3 nucleotides: TGTGCCAGCAGCTTCACAGAGGGTACTGAAGCTTTCTTT. Protein sequence: CASSFTEGTEAFF.

This chain joins TRBV27 and TRBJ2-7; TRBD1 is a possible D gene (6 bases). With 7 bases removed from V and 6 bases from J, the gap between germline ends came to 22 bases. CDR3 size: 15 residues. Per the germline V gene, CDR1 is MNHEY and CDR2 is SMNVEV (reference sequence). DNA of the CDR3: TGTGCCAGCACGTCCAGCGGTAGGGGGAGTGGCGAGCAGTACTTC. Residues: CASTSSGRGSGEQYF.

This clone was seen a single time. V gene TRBV27 combines with J gene TRBJ1-4, with D perhaps TRBD1 (6 bases). Germline CDR1 is MNHEY and CDR2 is SMNVEV (reference sequence). V was pared by 6 bases and J by 7 bases, with 18 bases between. The CDR3 is 15 amino acids. DNA of the CDR3: TGTGCCAGCAGCCAAACGTGGGCAGGGGCTGAAAAACTGTTTTTT. Its protein is CASSQTWAGAEKLFF.

The CDR3 protein is CASGRWGQGAYGYTF. The CDR3 DNA sequence: TGTGCCAGTGGGCGATGGGGACAGGGGGCCTATGGCTACACCTTC. This chain links TRBV19 with TRBJ1-2; TRBD1 matches at 12 bases. The CDR3 spans 15 residues. The germline V gene encodes CDR1 LNHDA and CDR2 SQIVND (reference sequence). Germline trimming cut 8 bases from V and 4 bases from J; bases unmatched to any gene: 8.

In this sample, this clone turned up a few times. The rearrangement uses TRBV9 and TRBJ1-4; 10 nucleotides match TRBD1. With 4 bases clipped from V and 7 bases from J, the junction kept 7 bases outside the gene matches. The CDR3 contains 15 residues. Germline CDR1 reads SGDLS; CDR2 reads YYNGEE. The CDR3 region is CASSPRTGGIEKLFF. CDR3 coding DNA: TGTGCCAGCAGCCCCCGGACAGGGGGGATTGAAAAACTGTTTTTT.

A few counts support this clone. V gene TRBV14 combines with J gene TRBJ2-1; tentatively, D is TRBD1 or TRBD2 (5 bases each). Per the germline V gene, CDR1 is SGHDN and CDR2 is FVKESK. The ends were cut back, 1 base at V and 4 bases at J, with 11 bases in the middle. The CDR3 extends over 15 amino acids. The CDR3 loop is CASSQASGRYNEQFF. DNA for the CDR3: TGTGCCAGCAGCCAAGCGTCGGGGCGATACAATGAGCAGTTCTTC.

The genes are TRBV14 and TRBJ1-1; TRBD1 might be the D (5 bases). Trimming removed 1 base at V and 5 bases at J, with 11 bases between. Germline CDR1 is SGHDN and CDR2 is FVKESK. CDR3 length: 14 residues. This CDR3 reads CASSQGHKGTEAFF. The CDR3, as DNA: TGTGCCAGCAGCCAAGGACACAAGGGGACTGAAGCTTTCTTT.

This clone occurred a few times. The chain combines TRBV5-6 with TRBJ2-1; D not resolved. Germline V gives CDR1 SGHDT, CDR2 YYEEEE. This CDR3 has 15 residues. Trimming removed 4 bases from V and 3 bases from J, with 14 bases in between. The CDR3 region is CASSPGPTGYNEQFF. The CDR3 nucleotides read TGTGCCAGCAGCCCCGGACCAACGGGCTACAATGAGCAGTTCTTC.

This chain joins TRBV9 and TRBJ2-3; D uncertain. The CDR3 has 14 residues. Germline V gene data show CDR1 as SGDLS and CDR2 as YYNGEE. With 0 bases removed from V and 4 bases from J, the gap between germline ends came to 9 bases. The CDR3 bases are TGTGCCAGCAGCGTAGACCCCAGAGCAGATACGCAGTATTTT. As protein: CASSVDPRADTQYF.

This clone has only one observation. The chain links TRBV12-2 to TRBJ2-7; the listed D gene, TRBD2, was not tested against the DNA. TRBV12-2 is labeled a pseudogene. The CDR3 totals 17 residues. DNA for the CDR3: TGTGCAAGTCGCCTTCTGCCGGGACTCATCCCTCCGCACGAGCAGTACTTC. This encodes CASRLLPGLIPPHEQYF.

The V gene is TRBV9, the J gene TRBJ1-3; no firm D call. Trimming cost V 3 bases and J 0 bases, with 16 bases left between them. Germline CDR1 and CDR2: SGDLS and YYNGEE. The CDR3 covers 17 residues. The CDR3 DNA sequence: TGTGCCAGCAGCGCCCAGATCCAGGCCAGCTCTGGAAACACCATATATTTT. This encodes CASSAQIQASSGNTIYF.

The V call is TRBV7-9, the J call TRBJ1-5; possibly TRBD1 for D (5 bases). The germline V and J ends were trimmed by 5 bases and 9 bases, with 14 bases remaining between them. CDR1 and CDR2 (germline): SEHNR, FQNEAQ (reference sequence). There are 13 residues in the CDR3. CDR3 residues: CASSPPGDAPQHF. The CDR3 coding sequence is TGTGCCAGCAGCCCTCCGGGGGATGCGCCCCAGCATTTT.

The chain combines TRBV19 with TRBJ2-3; the D gene is possibly TRBD2 (6 bases). The V and J ends lost 6 bases and 8 bases respectively, with 12 bases between them. The CDR3 is 12 residues long. Germline V lookup: CDR1 LNHDA, CDR2 SQIVND (reference sequence). The CDR3 bases are TGTGCCAGTAGCTCTAGGAGGGGTACGCAGTATTTT. Translation gives CASSSRRGTQYF.

V is TRBV4-1 and J is TRBJ2-1; D remains ambiguous. V was shortened by 4 bases and J by 4 bases, with 5 bases between the two germline ends. CDR1 is MGHRA, CDR2 YSYEKL, per germline. This CDR3 region has 12 residues. The CDR3: CASSPEYNEQFF. The DNA for the CDR3 is TGCGCCAGCAGCCCTGAGTACAATGAGCAGTTCTTC.

The chain has TRBV9 and TRBJ2-7; 10 nucleotides line up with TRBD2. V dropped 4 bases and J dropped 6; count of bases not matched to a gene: 7. The CDR3 contains 14 residues. CDR1 is SGDLS, CDR2 YYNGEE, per germline. CDR3 sequence reads: CASSPERGGREQYF. DNA of the CDR3: TGTGCCAGCAGCCCAGAGCGGGGGGGCCGCGAGCAGTACTTC.

This chain joins TRBV6-5 and TRBJ1-5; 7 bases fit TRBD1. The CDR3 is 14 amino acids. V shed 6 bases and J 3 bases; nucleotides not matched to a gene: 5. CDR1 is MNHEY, CDR2 SVGAGI, per germline. The CDR3 sequence is CASRLQGYNQPQHF. The CDR3 DNA reads TGTGCCAGCAGACTACAGGGGTACAATCAGCCCCAGCATTTT.

This clone has a single count. The rearrangement joins TRBV5-4 to TRBJ2-1; 7 positions agree with TRBD2. CDR1 and CDR2 from the germline V gene are SGHNT and YYREEE (reference sequence). The V gene end was trimmed by 7 bases and the J gene end by 7 bases; junction bases not matched to a gene: 8. The CDR3 runs to 13 residues. This CDR3 is CASGTMDVNEQFF. The CDR3 DNA follows: TGTGCCAGCGGGACTATGGATGTGAATGAGCAGTTCTTC.

This chain joins TRBV29-1 and TRBJ1-2, with 10 bases matching TRBD1. CDR1 and CDR2 from the germline V gene are SQVTM and ANQGSEA. The CDR3 is 12 amino acids. Trimming at V came to 4 bases and at J to 7 bases, leaving 3 bases not matched to a gene. CDR3 nucleotides: TGCAGCGTTGTGGGACAGGGGACTGGCTACACCTTC. It translates to CSVVGQGTGYTF.

This chain connects TRBV4-2 to TRBJ2-7, with 9 bases that match TRBD2. The CDR3 has 16 residues. The J segment lost 5 bases and the V segment lost 1 base, leaving 9 bases of the junction unmatched. Germline V gene data show CDR1 as LGHNA and CDR2 as YNFKEQ. CDR3 nucleotide sequence: TGTGCCAGCAGCCAAGGCCGCGCTAGCGGGACCCACGAGCAGTACTTC. Translation: CASSQGRASGTHEQYF.

The rearrangement links TRBV7-2 to TRBJ2-7; a weak D match, TRBD1 (6 bases). V was pared by 0 bases and J by 3 bases, with 9 bases between. The CDR3 is 14 residues long. Germline V gene lookup returns CDR1 SGHTA and CDR2 FQGNSA. The CDR3 DNA reads TGTGCCAGCAGCTTAGCCTGGGGGCGCTACGAGCAGTACTTC. Encoded protein: CASSLAWGRYEQYF. The whole variable domain, remainder taken from reference TRBV7-2 and TRBJ2-7, is GAGVSQSPSNKVTEKGKDVELRCDPISGHTALYWYRQSLGQGLEFLIYFQGNSAPDKSGLPSDRFSAERTGGSVSTLTIQRTQQEDSAVYLCASSLAWGRYEQYFGPGTRLTVT.